These 23 T cell receptor beta chains were all obtained from the same sample, sequenced in a study of cytomegalovirus exposure and HLA in healthy donors. Assay used: immunoSEQ multiplex PCR; TCRdb lists only in-frame clones, some missing. This table has a few hundred thousand clones, 75% to 90% appearing once. The sample taken for sequencing was PBMCs. The receptors derive from a woman aged 25 to 45 in good health and CMV-seropositive.

V and J are TRBV4-1 and TRBJ2-2; D is unresolved. Germline assignment: CDR1 MGHRA and CDR2 YSYEKL. The CDR3 runs 15 residues. Deletions cut 4 bases from V and 3 bases from J, with 12 bases between. The DNA for the CDR3 is TGCGCCAGCAGCCTCCGTTCGTTGGACACCGGGGAGCTGTTTTTT. Translating gives CASSLRSLDTGELFF.

The rearrangement uses TRBV2 and TRBJ1-1, with 11 nucleotides matching TRBD1. With 5 bases clipped from V and 3 bases from J, the junction kept 11 bases outside the gene matches. Germline loops: CDR1 SNHLY, CDR2 FYNNEI. The CDR3 consists of 17 residues. The CDR3, as DNA: TGTGCCAGCAGTTCAAGTGGACAGGGGGCAGGAGACACTGAAGCTTTCTTT. Amino acids: CASSSSGQGAGDTEAFF.

The chain uses TRBV7-9 and TRBJ2-2; D remains unclear. The germline V gene has CDR1 SEHNR and CDR2 FQNEAQ (reference sequence). The CDR3 covers 14 residues. V was cut by 2 bases and J by 10 bases, with 14 bases left in between. The CDR3 bases are TGTGCCAGCAGCTTAATCTCAGCCTCGTCGGAGCTGTTTTTT. As protein: CASSLISASSELFF.

The chain links TRBV5-1 to TRBJ2-1, with D tentatively TRBD2 (6 bases). The length of the CDR3 is 16 residues. V lost 4 bases, J lost 0 bases, and 14 bases lay in between. CDR1 and CDR2 (germline): SGHRS, YFSETQ. The CDR3 loop is CASSDFMGGSYNEQFF. The CDR3 DNA reads as TGCGCCAGCAGCGACTTCATGGGGGGCTCCTACAATGAGCAGTTCTTC.

The DNA for the CDR3 is TGCAGCGTCATACCCCCACTGACGGGGACTTTTTACAATGAGCAGTTCTTC. This translates into CSVIPPLTGTFYNEQFF. The genes are TRBV29-1 and TRBJ2-1; D is possibly TRBD2 (6 bases). The CDR3 is 17 residues long. With 6 bases removed from V and 4 bases from J, the gap between germline ends came to 25 bases. The germline gives CDR1 SQVTM, CDR2 ANQGSEA.

The rearrangement joins TRBV5-1 to TRBJ1-1; 7 bases are a match to TRBD1. Trimming cost V 5 bases and J 4 bases; bases outside gene matches: 11. Germline lookup yields CDR1 SGHRS and CDR2 YFSETQ. The CDR3 has 15 amino acids. The CDR3 nucleotides are TGCGCCAGCAGGATACAGGCTTCAGGGGGCACTGAAGCTTTCTTT. It yields the protein CASRIQASGGTEAFF.

V and J are TRBV27 and TRBJ1-1, with TRBD1 identical over 9 bases. CDR1 and CDR2 from the germline V gene are MNHEY and SMNVEV (reference sequence). J was trimmed by 5 bases and V by 6 bases; bases with no gene match: 10. The CDR3 length is 15 residues. The CDR3 spells CASSSYNRGPTEAFF. The CDR3 coding sequence is TGTGCCAGCAGCTCATACAACAGGGGGCCAACTGAAGCTTTCTTT.

The genes are TRBV9 and TRBJ2-7; D perhaps matches TRBD1 (5 bases). CDR1 is SGDLS, CDR2 YYNGEE, per germline. The CDR3 sequence is 15 residues long. V lost 0 bases and J lost 3, with 13 bases in between. For the CDR3, the DNA is TGTGCCAGCAGCGTAGCTTCAGGGAAATACTACGAGCAGTACTTC. This codes for CASSVASGKYYEQYF.

V is TRBV20-1 and J is TRBJ1-2; TRBD1 matches at 7 bases. With V trimmed by 6 bases and J by 8 bases, 6 bases remained unmatched. Germline values: CDR1 DFQATT, CDR2 SNEGSKA (reference sequence). The CDR3 sequence is 11 residues long. The CDR3 DNA sequence: TGCAGTGCCCGACAGGGTAACGGCTACACCTTC. Protein product: CSARQGNGYTF.

This chain links TRBV18 with TRBJ2-7; a weak D match, TRBD2 (6 bases). The V and J ends lost 4 bases and 3 bases respectively, with 10 bases between them. The CDR3 is 13 amino acids. The V gene's germline CDR1 is KGHSH and CDR2 LQKENI. The CDR3 spells CASSRDGGYEQYF. For the CDR3, the DNA is TGTGCCAGCTCACGGGACGGGGGCTACGAGCAGTACTTC.

The V call is TRBV7-9, the J call TRBJ2-7; 9 bases line up with TRBD1. The CDR3 has 16 amino acids. Unmatched junction bases numbered 10, after V lost 4 bases and J lost 3 bases. Germline V lookup: CDR1 SEHNR, CDR2 FQNEAQ (reference sequence). CDR3 in amino acids: CASSSSTGTGFYEQYF. CDR3 nucleotides: TGTGCCAGCAGCTCCTCGACCGGGACAGGGTTCTACGAGCAGTACTTC.

V is TRBV9 and J is TRBJ1-2; D is undetermined. This CDR3 spans 15 amino acids. Per germline, CDR1 SGDLS and CDR2 YYNGEE. V lost 3 bases and J 0 bases, leaving 12 bases between the germline ends. CDR3 residues: CASSEGRPSNYGYTF. CDR3 coding DNA: TGTGCCAGCAGCGAAGGACGGCCTTCTAACTATGGCTACACCTTC.

The rearrangement uses TRBV5-6 and TRBJ2-1, with a tentative D call TRBD2 (6 bases). CDR1 and CDR2 (germline): SGHDT, YYEEEE. The V end lost 1 base, the J end lost 8 bases, and 22 bases lay between the germline ends. CDR3 length equals 17 residues. The CDR3 protein is CASSLYRTGLAIDEQFF. CDR3 DNA: TGTGCCAGCAGCTTGTATCGTACGGGCCTAGCGATCGATGAGCAGTTCTTC.

The rearrangement links TRBV6-1 to TRBJ2-1; no reliable D call. Germline values: CDR1 MNHNS, CDR2 SASEGT. Deletions cut 3 bases from V and 7 bases from J, with 13 bases between. The CDR3 spans 14 residues. This CDR3 is CASSESEAQNEQFF. The CDR3 region has the DNA TGTGCCAGCAGTGAGAGCGAAGCGCAGAATGAGCAGTTCTTC.

The chain carries TRBV11-3 and TRBJ1-2, with D possibly being TRBD1 (5 bases). V was trimmed by 5 bases and J by 4 bases, leaving 11 bases between them. Looked up from germline, CDR1 is SGHNT and CDR2 is YENEEA. The CDR3 totals 13 residues. The CDR3 DNA follows: TGTGCCAGCAGCCCCGGACACCTCTATGGCTACACCTTC. Translating it yields CASSPGHLYGYTF.

This rearrangement joins TRBV5-1 to TRBJ2-1, with D uncertain. This CDR3 is built from 14 residues. Germline CDR1 is SGHRS and CDR2 is YFSETQ. V lost 6 bases and J lost 6, with 16 bases in between. CDR3 sequence reads: CASNTYDSLNEQFF. In nucleotides, the CDR3 is TGCGCCAGCAATACCTACGATTCGCTCAATGAGCAGTTCTTC.

V and J are TRBV30 and TRBJ2-7; D might be TRBD1 (6 bases). Germline assignment: CDR1 GTSNPN and CDR2 SVGIG (reference sequence). The CDR3 totals 16 residues. V was pared by 3 bases and J by 1 base, with 19 bases between. The CDR3 here is CAWSTGTSIPSYEQYF. As DNA, the CDR3 is TGTGCCTGGAGCACCGGGACATCCATCCCTTCCTACGAGCAGTACTTC.

The sample holds a few counts of this clone. This chain joins TRBV18 and TRBJ1-1; D not resolved. CDR1 is KGHSH, CDR2 LQKENI, per germline. This CDR3 spans 15 amino acids. Trimming stripped 3 bases from V and 2 bases from J, with 13 bases between. CDR3 DNA: TGTGCCAGCTCACCGAAAGGGCCACCCAACACTGAAGCTTTCTTT. Its protein product is CASSPKGPPNTEAFF. Combining the CDR3 with reference TRBV18 and TRBJ1-1 gives the whole variable domain NAGVMQNPRHLVRRRGQEARLRCSPMKGHSHVYWYRQLPEEGLKFMVYLQKENIIDESGMPKERFSAEFPKEGPSILRIQQVVRGDSAAYFCASSPKGPPNTEAFFGQGTRLTVV.

The rearrangement joins TRBV7-2 to TRBJ2-1, with unresolved D. This CDR3 is 13 amino acids long. Trimming removed 5 bases at V and 3 bases at J, with 8 bases between. CDR1 is SGHTA and CDR2 is FQGNSA in the germline V gene. The CDR3 is CASSAQDYNEQFF. CDR3 coding DNA: TGTGCCAGCAGCGCCCAAGACTACAATGAGCAGTTCTTC.

The V gene is TRBV7-8, the J gene TRBJ2-1, with no clear D. The germline V gene has CDR1 SGHVS and CDR2 FQNEAQ. This CDR3 has 12 residues. Trimming stripped 1 base from V and 7 bases from J, with 5 bases between. The CDR3: CASSLDPNEQFF. CDR3 in DNA: TGTGCCAGCAGCTTAGACCCAAATGAGCAGTTCTTC.

The genes are TRBV7-9 and TRBJ1-2; 8 nucleotides match TRBD1. The germline CDR1 and CDR2 sequences are SEHNR and FQNEAQ (reference sequence). V lost 5 bases and J lost 4; bases outside the gene matches: 9. The CDR3 contains 15 residues. DNA of the CDR3: TGTGCCAGCAGCATCGCGACAGGGGAAGGCTATGGCTACACCTTC. Protein product: CASSIATGEGYGYTF.

J is TRBJ2-7 and V is TRBV2; D not certain. Per the germline V gene, CDR1 is SNHLY and CDR2 is FYNNEI. V was shortened by 7 bases and J by 7 bases, with 8 bases between the two germline ends. The CDR3 consists of 10 residues. The CDR3 is CASIGREQYF. DNA for the CDR3: TGTGCCAGCATCGGTAGGGAGCAGTACTTC.

This clone came up a few times. The CDR3 loop reads CASSPGTGQGLYGYTF. In nucleotides, the CDR3 is TGCGCCAGCAGCCCCGGCACGGGACAGGGCCTCTATGGCTACACCTTC. The rearrangement links TRBV5-1 to TRBJ1-2; 9 bases line up with TRBD1. V shed 4 bases and J 4 bases; nucleotides not matched to a gene: 11. This CDR3 region has 16 residues. CDR1 is SGHRS and CDR2 is YFSETQ in the germline V gene.